The clone carrying this T cell receptor beta chain was recorded a few times. The data belong to a study of blood T cell repertoires in COVID-19. Libraries were prepared by immunoSEQ multiplex PCR; TCRdb keeps only in-frame clonotypes and omits some of them. In the table there are 250,000 or so clones, about 86% of which are singletons. CDR1 is SNHLY and CDR2 is FYNNEI in the germline V gene. V was shortened by 7 bases and J by 6 bases, with 13 bases between the two germline ends. This CDR3 has 12 residues. The chain links TRBV2 to TRBJ2-7, with D uncertain. This receptor was taken from a man between 60 and 75 years old with acute or convalescent COVID-19. Sequencing was done on a sample of peripheral blood. The DNA for the CDR3 is TGTGCCAGCACTTTAACGGGTTTCGAGCAGTACTTC. Translated: CASTLTGFEQYF.